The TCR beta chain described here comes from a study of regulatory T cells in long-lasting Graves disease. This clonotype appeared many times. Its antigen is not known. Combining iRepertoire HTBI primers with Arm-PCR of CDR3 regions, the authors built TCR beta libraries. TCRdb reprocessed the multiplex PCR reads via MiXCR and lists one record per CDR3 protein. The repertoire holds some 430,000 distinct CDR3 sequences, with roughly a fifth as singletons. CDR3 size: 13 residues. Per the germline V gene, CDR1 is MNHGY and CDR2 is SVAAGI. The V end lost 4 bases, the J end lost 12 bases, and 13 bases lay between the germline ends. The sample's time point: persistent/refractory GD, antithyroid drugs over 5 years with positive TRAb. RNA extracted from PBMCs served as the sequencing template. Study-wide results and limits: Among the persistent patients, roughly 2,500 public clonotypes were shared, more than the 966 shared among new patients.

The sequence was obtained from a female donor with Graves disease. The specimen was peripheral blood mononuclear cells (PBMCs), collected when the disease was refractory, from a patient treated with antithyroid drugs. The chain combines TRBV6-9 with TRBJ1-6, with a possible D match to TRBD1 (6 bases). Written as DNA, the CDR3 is TGTGCCAGCAGTTGGACAGCTCGCGGACCCCTCCACTTT. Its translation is CASSWTARGPLHF.